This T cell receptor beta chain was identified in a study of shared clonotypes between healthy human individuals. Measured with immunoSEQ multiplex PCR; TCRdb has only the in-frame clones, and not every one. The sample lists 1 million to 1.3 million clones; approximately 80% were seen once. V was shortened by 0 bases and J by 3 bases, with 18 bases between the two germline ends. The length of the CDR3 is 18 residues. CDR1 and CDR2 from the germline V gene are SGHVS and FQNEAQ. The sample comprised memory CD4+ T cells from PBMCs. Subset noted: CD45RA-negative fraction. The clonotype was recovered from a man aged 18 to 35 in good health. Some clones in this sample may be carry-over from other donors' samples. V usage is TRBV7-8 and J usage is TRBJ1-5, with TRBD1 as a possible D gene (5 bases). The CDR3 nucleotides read TGTGCCAGCAGCTTAGCTGGGACGCCCGGGGGTTCCAATCAGCCCCAGCATTTT. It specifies CASSLAGTPGGSNQPQHF.